This T cell receptor beta chain derives from a study of T cells in Graves' hyperthyroidism and ophthalmopathy. This clonotype was counted ten times or more. Its antigen is as yet unknown. Study results and limitations: Most thyroid clonotypes expanded above 0.001 were also detected in blood. Through a model of 13 V-J features, ophthalmopathy was separated from stable hyperthyroidism.

Using RNA transcripts as the source, TCR beta CDR3 regions were amplified. HTBI primers were the set used in a first-round RT-PCR of the TCR CDR3. MiXCR, applied by TCRdb to the multiplex PCR reads, yields one record per CDR3 protein. The table has 300,000 to 500,000 distinct CDR3 sequences, about an eighth seen once. The CDR3 has 14 amino acids. CDR1 and CDR2 from the germline V gene are MNHNS and SASEGT. Trimming at V came to 1 base and at J to 2 bases, leaving 2 bases not matched to a gene. Sequencing was done on a sample of blood. The V gene is TRBV6-1, the J gene TRBJ2-7, with 7 bases aligning to TRBD1. This TCR derives from a man between 45 and 60 years old with Graves' ophthalmopathy. CDR3 nucleotides: TGTGCCAGCAGTGAAGAAGGGACAGCCTACGAGCAGTACTTC. This translates into CASSEEGTAYEQYF.